This T cell receptor beta chain was sequenced in a study of T cells in Graves' hyperthyroidism and ophthalmopathy. Findings and caveats of the study: Ophthalmopathy could be told apart from stable hyperthyroidism with a 13 V-J model.

Exclusion of a patient resulted from uncontrolled infection, other autoimmune disease, pregnancy or lactation. Every diagnosis used clinical symptoms, serum thyroxine and TRAb, thyroid ultrasound and orbital computed tomography. PBMCs came from more than 8.5 ml fresh peripheral blood. It was RNA transcripts that yielded the amplified TCR beta CDR3 regions. TCR CDR3 regions were first amplified by RT-PCR with HTBI primers. TCRdb re-analysed the multiplex PCR reads in MiXCR, keeping a single row per CDR3 protein. This table holds about 560,000 distinct CDR3 sequences, approximately 14% found once. CDR3 length: 19 amino acids. V was clipped by 1 base and J by 0 bases; unmatched bases: 8. Germline loops: CDR1 KGHSH, CDR2 LQKENI. A remark on this clonotype: Its antigen is undetermined.

J is TRBJ2-6 and V is TRBV18, with 8 bases identical to TRBD1. Sequencing used blood. The sequence derives from a woman in her 30s with Graves' hyperthyroidism. CDR3 sequence (DNA): TGTGCCAGCTCACCACGGCCCGCGGGACAGGACTCTGGGGCCAACGTCCTGACTTTC. Amino acids: CASSPRPAGQDSGANVLTF.